These 27 T cell receptor beta chains originate from one sample sequenced in a study of CXCR3-negative and CXCR3-positive naive CD8 T cells. Study-wide results and caveats: Comparison of naive cells showed more hydrophobic TRB CDR3s in CXCR3-positive than in CXCR3-negative naive cells.

The study made its TRB cDNA libraries by 5' RACE, adding UMI labels. TCRdb reprocessed the 5' RACE reads and keeps a single row for each CDR3 protein, giving no DNA. The sample totals 50,000 to 60,000 distinct CDR3 sequences. These receptors are not linked to any known antigen. Sequencing was done on a sample of naive CXCR3+ CD8+ T cells from blood. The subset: CD45RO-CCR7+CD27+CD95- naive CD8+ T cells expressing CXCR3 (TNR3+). All receptors derive from a human donor in good health. Some clones in this sample may be carry-over from other donors' samples.

The CDR3 sequence is CASSFYEDRAEKMFF. V is TRBV7-9 and J is TRBJ1-4; TCRdb proposes TRBD1, but this gene call is untestable without DNA. The CDR3 is 15 amino acids. Germline V gives CDR1 SEHNR, CDR2 FQNEAQ (reference sequence).

The rearrangement links TRBV9 to TRBJ2-5; TCRdb's D call of TRBD2 is untestable without DNA. Germline CDR1 is SGDLS and CDR2 is YYNGEE. This CDR3 has 17 amino acids. CDR3 loop: CASSDLPGLADSETQYF. Combining the CDR3 with reference TRBV9 and TRBJ2-5 gives the whole variable domain DSGVTQTPKHLITATGQRVTLRCSPRSGDLSVYWYQQSLDQGLQFLIQYYNGEERAKGNILERFSAQQFPDLHSELNLSSLELGDSALYFCASSDLPGLADSETQYFGPGTRLLVL.

The V gene is TRBV29-1, the J gene TRBJ2-7; the TCRdb call, TRBD1, lacks DNA for checking. This CDR3 region has 12 residues. Germline V CDR1 and CDR2: SQVTM, ANQGSEA. The chain's CDR3 is CSARDHSYEQYF.

V is TRBV5-5 and J is TRBJ1-5. The germline gives CDR1 SGHKS, CDR2 YYEKEE (reference sequence). The CDR3 is 14 amino acids. The CDR3 region is CASSRPGGNQPQHF.

CDR3 sequence: CASKSNANYGYTF. The gene calls are TRBV12-3 or TRBV12-4 and TRBJ1-2. The CDR3 consists of 13 residues.

The rearrangement joins TRBV20-1 to TRBJ1-2; the TCRdb call, TRBD1, lacks DNA for checking. The CDR3 totals 15 residues. Germline-derived CDR1 and CDR2 are DFQATT and SNEGSKA (reference sequence). CDR3 region: CSARVIKDREPTSTF.

The CDR3 reads CASSLSLLAEQFF. The V gene is TRBV28, the J gene TRBJ2-1; TCRdb returns TRBD2, unconfirmable since there is no DNA. Germline values: CDR1 MDHEN, CDR2 SYDVKM. The CDR3 consists of 13 residues.

This chain uses TRBV12-3 or TRBV12-4 with TRBJ1-6; absent DNA, TCRdb's TRBD1 call cannot be checked. The CDR3 contains 16 residues. CDR3 sequence reads: CASSLQGQGHNSPLHF.

This chain links TRBV7-9 with TRBJ2-7. The CDR3 runs 13 residues. The germline V gene encodes CDR1 SEHNR and CDR2 FQNEAQ (reference sequence). The CDR3 loop reads CASSPPETYEQYF.

The rearrangement joins TRBV5-1 to TRBJ2-7; no DNA is available, so the TRBD1 call from TCRdb remains unchecked. The CDR3 sequence is 15 residues long. Germline-derived CDR1 and CDR2 are SGHRS and YFSETQ. CDR3 sequence reads: CASSLDRDPIYEQYF.

J is TRBJ2-7 and V is TRBV6-2 or TRBV6-3. Germline CDR1 MNHEY, CDR2 SVGEGT. The CDR3 has 14 amino acids. The CDR3 spells CASSSWITSYEQYF.

The chain couples TRBV7-3 to TRBJ2-7; with no DNA, the TCRdb D assignment of TRBD2 cannot be verified. The germline V gene has CDR1 SGHTA and CDR2 FQGTGA. The CDR3 consists of 16 residues. The CDR3 sequence: CASSLNGRLAGEEQYF. The whole variable domain, remainder taken from reference TRBV7-3 and TRBJ2-7, is GAGVSQTPSNKVTEKGKYVELRCDPISGHTALYWYRQSLGQGPEFLIYFQGTGAADDSGLPNDRFFAVRPEGSVSTLKIQRTERGDSAVYLCASSLNGRLAGEEQYFGPGTRLTVT.

The chain carries TRBV12-3 or TRBV12-4 and TRBJ2-2. This CDR3 spans 13 amino acids. The CDR3: CASSFVGTGELFF.

The chain is built from TRBV7-3 and TRBJ2-3. Germline V gives CDR1 SGHTA, CDR2 FQGTGA. The CDR3 is made up of 15 amino acids. CDR3 residues: CASSALDGFTDTQYF.

V is TRBV7-2 and J is TRBJ1-1; TCRdb outputs TRBD1, but without DNA this stays unchecked. The germline CDR1 and CDR2 sequences are SGHTA and FQGNSA. The CDR3 totals 14 residues. The CDR3 protein is CASSWGQGVTEAFF.

This sequence joins TRBV5-8 and TRBJ2-7; absent DNA, TCRdb's TRBD1 call cannot be checked. The CDR3 spans 12 residues. Germline V gene lookup returns CDR1 SGHTS and CDR2 YDEGEE. CDR3 protein: CASNPGGYEQYF.

The chain uses TRBV5-1 and TRBJ2-7; the D gene TCRdb calls, TRBD1, cannot be checked with no DNA. This CDR3 contains 15 residues. Germline values: CDR1 SGHRS, CDR2 YFSETQ. CDR3 amino acids: CASSDGTGVTDEQYF.

The chain is built from TRBV6-5 and TRBJ2-2; TCRdb gives TRBD1 as the D gene, but with no DNA this cannot be confirmed. The CDR3 sequence is 14 residues long. The germline V gene encodes CDR1 MNHEY and CDR2 SVGAGI. This CDR3 reads CASSPQGDTGELFF.

The genes are TRBV3-1 and TRBJ1-2; TCRdb's D gene call, TRBD1, goes unchecked for lack of DNA. The CDR3 sequence is 14 residues long. The germline CDR1 and CDR2 sequences are LGHDT and YNNKEL (reference sequence). The CDR3 region is CASSQSGGPHRKTF. Filled out from reference TRBV3-1 and TRBJ1-2, the complete variable domain reads DTAVSQTPKYLVTQMGNDKSIKCEQNLGHDTMYWYKQDSKKFLKIMFSYNNKELIINETVPNRFSPKSPDKAHLNLHINSLELGDSAVYFCASSQSGGPHRKTFGSGTRLTVV.

The chain employs TRBV7-9 and TRBJ2-7; TCRdb designates TRBD2, a call that cannot be tested without DNA. CDR1 and CDR2 from the germline V gene are SEHNR and FQNEAQ (reference sequence). The CDR3 consists of 18 residues. The CDR3 reads CTSSQGLAGGPAPYEQYF.

This chain links TRBV11-3 with TRBJ1-2. Germline V lookup: CDR1 SGHNT, CDR2 YENEEA. The CDR3 has 15 amino acids. CDR3 region: CASSPQGGTSYGYTF.

The chain recombines TRBV6-6 with TRBJ2-2. CDR3 length: 13 amino acids. Germline V gene sequence: CDR1 MNHNY, CDR2 SVGAGI (reference sequence). CDR3 loop: CASSSSKVGELFF.

The J gene is TRBJ2-1, the V gene TRBV7-8; the D gene TCRdb calls, TRBD1, cannot be checked with no DNA. CDR1 and CDR2 (germline): SGHVS, FQNEAQ. The CDR3 has 15 residues. CDR3 protein: CASSLAETAYNEQFF. Using reference TRBV7-8 and TRBJ2-1 for the parts outside the CDR3, the full variable domain is GAGVSQSPRYKVAKRGQDVALRCDPISGHVSLFWYQQALGQGPEFLTYFQNEAQLDKSGLPSDRFFAERPEGSVSTLKIQRTQQEDSAVYLCASSLAETAYNEQFFGPGTRLTVL.

This rearrangement joins TRBV28 to TRBJ2-5; the D call of TRBD2 rests on TCRdb alone, since no DNA is present to check it. Germline V gene lookup returns CDR1 MDHEN and CDR2 SYDVKM. This CDR3 is 13 amino acids long. CDR3 loop: CASRALDKETQYF.

The J gene is TRBJ2-2, the V gene TRBV28; there is no DNA to check the TCRdb D call of TRBD2. Germline CDR1 MDHEN, CDR2 SYDVKM. This CDR3 comprises 16 residues. CDR3 region: CASSDPGLAGTGELFF.

CDR3: CSVEGLLEAFF. The chain combines TRBV29-1 with TRBJ1-1. Germline assignment: CDR1 SQVTM and CDR2 ANQGSEA. The CDR3 runs to 11 residues. Supplemented by reference TRBV29-1 and TRBJ1-1, the full variable domain reads SAVISQKPSRDICQRGTSLTIQCQVDSQVTMMFWYRQQPGQSLTLIATANQGSEATYESGFVIDKFPISRPNLTFSTLTVSNMSPEDSSIYLCSVEGLLEAFFGQGTRLTVV.

V gene TRBV16 combines with J gene TRBJ2-5; TCRdb reports TRBD2, a call that lacks DNA to check it against. This CDR3 contains 21 residues. Germline lookup yields CDR1 KGHSY and CDR2 FQNENV. This CDR3 is CASSQIFLPGTSGHLQETQYF.